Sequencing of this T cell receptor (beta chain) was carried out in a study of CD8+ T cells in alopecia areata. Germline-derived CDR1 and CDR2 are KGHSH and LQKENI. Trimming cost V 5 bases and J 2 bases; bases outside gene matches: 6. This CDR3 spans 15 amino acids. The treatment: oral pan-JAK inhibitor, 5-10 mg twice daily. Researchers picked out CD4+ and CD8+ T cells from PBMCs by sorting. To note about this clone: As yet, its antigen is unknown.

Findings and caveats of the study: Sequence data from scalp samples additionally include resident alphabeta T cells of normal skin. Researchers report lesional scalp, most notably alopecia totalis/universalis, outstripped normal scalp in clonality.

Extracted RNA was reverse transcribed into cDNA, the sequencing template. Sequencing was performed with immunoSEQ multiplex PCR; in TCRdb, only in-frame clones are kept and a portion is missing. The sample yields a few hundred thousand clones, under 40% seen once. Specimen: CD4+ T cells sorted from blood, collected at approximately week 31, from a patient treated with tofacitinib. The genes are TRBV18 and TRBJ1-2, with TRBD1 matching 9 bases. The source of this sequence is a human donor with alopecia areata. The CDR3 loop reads CASSSGTGHNYGYTF. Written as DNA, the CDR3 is TGTGCCAGCTCATCCGGGACAGGGCACAACTATGGCTACACCTTC.